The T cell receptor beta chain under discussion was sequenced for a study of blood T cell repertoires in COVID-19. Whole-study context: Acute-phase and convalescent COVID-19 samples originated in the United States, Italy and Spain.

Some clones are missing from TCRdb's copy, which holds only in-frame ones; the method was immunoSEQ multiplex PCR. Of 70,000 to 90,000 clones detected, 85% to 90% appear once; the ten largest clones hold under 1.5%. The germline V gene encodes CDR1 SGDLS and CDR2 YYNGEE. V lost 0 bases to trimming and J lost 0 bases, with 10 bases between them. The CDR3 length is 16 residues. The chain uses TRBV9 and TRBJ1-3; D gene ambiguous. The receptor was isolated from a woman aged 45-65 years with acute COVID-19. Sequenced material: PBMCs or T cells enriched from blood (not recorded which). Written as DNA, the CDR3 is TGTGCCAGCAGCGTAGGATGGACTACCTCTGGAAACACCATATATTTT. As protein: CASSVGWTTSGNTIYF.